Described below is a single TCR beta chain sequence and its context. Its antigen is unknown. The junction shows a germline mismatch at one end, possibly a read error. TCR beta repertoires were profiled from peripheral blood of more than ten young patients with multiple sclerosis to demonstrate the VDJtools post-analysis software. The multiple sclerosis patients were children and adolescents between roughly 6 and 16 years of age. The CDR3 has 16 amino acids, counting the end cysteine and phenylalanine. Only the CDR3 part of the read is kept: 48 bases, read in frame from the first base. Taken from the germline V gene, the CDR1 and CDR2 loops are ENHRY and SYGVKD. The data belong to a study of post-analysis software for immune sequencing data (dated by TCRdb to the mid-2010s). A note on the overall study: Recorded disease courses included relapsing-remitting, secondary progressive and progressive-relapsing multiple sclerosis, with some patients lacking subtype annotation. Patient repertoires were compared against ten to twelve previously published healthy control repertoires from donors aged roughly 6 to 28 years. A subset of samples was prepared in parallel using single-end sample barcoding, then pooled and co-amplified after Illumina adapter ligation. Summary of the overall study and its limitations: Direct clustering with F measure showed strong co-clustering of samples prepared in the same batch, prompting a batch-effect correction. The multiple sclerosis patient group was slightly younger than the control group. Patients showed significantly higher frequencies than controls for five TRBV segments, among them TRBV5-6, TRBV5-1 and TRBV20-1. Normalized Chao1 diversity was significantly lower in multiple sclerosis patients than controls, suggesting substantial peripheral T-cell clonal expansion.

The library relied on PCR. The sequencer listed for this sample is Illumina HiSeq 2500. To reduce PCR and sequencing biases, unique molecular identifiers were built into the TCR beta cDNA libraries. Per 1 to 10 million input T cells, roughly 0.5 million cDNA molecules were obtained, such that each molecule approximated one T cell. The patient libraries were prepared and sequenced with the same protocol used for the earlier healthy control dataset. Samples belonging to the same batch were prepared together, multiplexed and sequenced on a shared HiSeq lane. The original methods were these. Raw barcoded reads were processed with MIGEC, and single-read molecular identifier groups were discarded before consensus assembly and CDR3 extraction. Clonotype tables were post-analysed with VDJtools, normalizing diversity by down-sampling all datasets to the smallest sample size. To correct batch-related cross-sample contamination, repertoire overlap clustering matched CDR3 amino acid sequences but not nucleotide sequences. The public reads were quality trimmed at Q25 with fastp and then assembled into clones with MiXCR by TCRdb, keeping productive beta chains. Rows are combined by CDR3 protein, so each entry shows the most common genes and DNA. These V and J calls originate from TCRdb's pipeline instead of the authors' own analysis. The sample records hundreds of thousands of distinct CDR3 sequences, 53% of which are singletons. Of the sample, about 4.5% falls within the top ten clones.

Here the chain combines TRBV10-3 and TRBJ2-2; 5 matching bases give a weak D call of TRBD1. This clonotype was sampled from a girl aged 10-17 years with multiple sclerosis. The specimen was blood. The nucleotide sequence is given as TGTGCCGTCAGTGAGTCGATCGAAGGGGTTACCGGGGAGCTGTTTTTT. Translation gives CAVSESIEGVTGELFF.